One sample yielded the 27 T cell receptor beta chains listed below, sequenced in a study of metastatic and nonmetastatic thyroid tumors (dated by TCRdb to 2020 to 2022). No patient had received any treatment before thyroid surgery. Library prep was done by PCR. This sample was sequenced with an Illumina HiSeq 4000. Using fastp at Q25 and MiXCR, TCRdb reprocessed the public reads and kept productive beta chains. The sample table contains some 10,000 clones; only one count was recorded for more than 25% of them. The ten most abundant clones make up approximately 9.8% of the sample. Sample: tumor tissue. The receptors were gathered from a female donor with papillary thyroid cancer or a benign thyroid nodule (not recorded which). Some clones in this sample may be carry-over from other donors' samples.

The chain combines TRBV12-3 or TRBV12-4 with TRBJ2-1; the D is unclear. The CDR3 runs to 13 residues. V was clipped by 2 bases and J by 3 bases, with 5 bases between them. The DNA of the CDR3 is TGTGCCAGCAGTTTAATGGGCTACAATGAGCAGTTCTTC. Encoded protein: CASSLMGYNEQFF.

A remark on this clone: Sequence at one end of the junction differs from germline and may be a read error. This chain joins TRBV19 and TRBJ1-6; no clear D. Germline V gives CDR1 LNHDA, CDR2 SQIVND (reference sequence). The CDR3 length is 13 residues. CDR3 sequence reads: CACRTTTNSPLHF. CDR3 nucleotide sequence: TGTGCCTGTAGGACGACTACTAATTCACCCCTCCACTTT.

On this clone itself: An end of the junction differs from the germline gene, which may be a read error. This chain connects TRBV7-8 to TRBJ2-7; D is ambiguous. This CDR3 has 12 amino acids. The germline V gene encodes CDR1 SGHVS and CDR2 FQNEAQ. As DNA, the CDR3 is TGTGCCAGTAGCTTTGAAGTTGCCGTGCAGTACTTC. It specifies CASSFEVAVQYF.

This rearrangement joins TRBV11-1 to TRBJ1-1; D gene uncertain. Trimming shortened V by 5 bases and J by 1 base, and 8 bases separated the two germline ends. The CDR3 is made up of 13 amino acids. Looked up from germline, CDR1 is SGHAT and CDR2 is FQDESV (reference sequence). The CDR3 region is CASSLWGNTEAFF. CDR3 bases: TGTGCCAGCAGCCTTTGGGGGAACACTGAAGCTTTCTTT.

This chain links TRBV20-1 with TRBJ2-7, with D possibly TRBD1 on 6 matching bases. Germline V gives CDR1 DFQATT, CDR2 SNEGSKA (reference sequence). V was clipped by 0 bases and J by 3 bases, with 9 bases between them. The length of the CDR3 is 13 residues. The CDR3 loop reads CSARDGRGYEQYF. CDR3 nucleotides: TGCAGTGCTAGAGATGGCAGGGGCTACGAGCAGTACTTC.

The J gene is TRBJ2-1, the V gene TRBV6-1; 10 bases line up with TRBD1. The CDR3 is 15 amino acids. Germline V gene data show CDR1 as MNHNS and CDR2 as SASEGT. V gave up 6 bases and J gave up 8 bases; unmatched junction bases: 10. Here the CDR3 reads CASSSGTGESDEQFF. For the CDR3, the DNA is TGTGCCAGCAGCTCCGGGACAGGGGAGTCGGATGAGCAGTTCTTC.

The table lists this clone with many counts. CDR3 amino acids: CASSLAISGTGPLSYEQYF. As DNA, the CDR3 is TGTGCCAGCAGCTTAGCTATATCCGGGACAGGGCCTCTCTCCTACGAGCAGTACTTC. The chain combines TRBV7-9 with TRBJ2-7, with 9 positions matching TRBD1. The V and J ends lost 0 bases and 0 bases, in that order; junction bases with no gene match: 12. The CDR3 is made up of 19 amino acids. The germline V gene has CDR1 SEHNR and CDR2 FQNEAQ (reference sequence). The full variable domain, its missing parts supplied by reference TRBV7-9 and TRBJ2-7, is DTGVSQNPRHKITKRGQNVTFRCDPISEHNRLYWYRQTLGQGPEFLTYFQNEAQLEKSRLLSDRFSAERPKGSFSTLEIQRTEQGDSAMYLCASSLAISGTGPLSYEQYFGPGTRLTVT.

The rearrangement joins TRBV20-1 to TRBJ2-7; 12 nucleotides line up with TRBD1. The germline V gene encodes CDR1 DFQATT and CDR2 SNEGSKA (reference sequence). The CDR3 runs to 14 residues. V was clipped by 1 base and J by 5 bases; unmatched bases: 3. The CDR3 loop is CSARGDRGLDEQYF. The DNA for the CDR3 is TGCAGTGCTAGAGGGGACAGGGGGCTTGACGAGCAGTACTTC.

The CDR3 nucleotides are TGCAGTGCTAGACTCGGGACTAGCACCTACGAGCAGTACTTC. Translated, it gives CSARLGTSTYEQYF. The V and J genes are TRBV20-1 and TRBJ2-7, with 9 positions matching TRBD2. Germline assignment: CDR1 DFQATT and CDR2 SNEGSKA (reference sequence). This CDR3 is 14 amino acids long. J lost 2 bases, V lost 2 bases, and 4 bases had no gene match.

This clone occurred a few times. The V and J genes are TRBV6-1 and TRBJ1-5, with no clear D. Germline V gene data show CDR1 as MNHNS and CDR2 as SASEGT. The CDR3 runs 14 residues. V was shortened by 5 bases and J by 2 bases, with 10 bases between the two germline ends. CDR3 sequence: CASSPTGCNQPQHF. Here the CDR3 DNA reads TGTGCCAGCAGTCCTACGGGGTGCAATCAGCCCCAGCATTTT.

The chain recombines TRBV6-6 with TRBJ1-5; D is undetermined. Trimming took off 0 bases at V and 1 base at J, with 16 bases between the two ends. The CDR3 has 18 amino acids. Germline-derived CDR1 and CDR2 are MNHNY and SVGAGI (reference sequence). The CDR3 loop is CASSYSALRLSSNQPQHF. CDR3 bases: TGTGCCAGCAGTTACTCGGCTTTGCGACTCTCGAGCAATCAGCCCCAGCATTTT.

The V gene is TRBV5-1, the J gene TRBJ1-3; TRBD1 might be the D (5 bases). Germline CDR1 and CDR2: SGHRS and YFSETQ. This CDR3 has 15 residues. Trimming removed 1 base from V and 4 bases from J, with 12 bases in between. The CDR3 region is CASSLPRVSGNTIYF. The DNA for the CDR3 is TGCGCCAGCAGCTTGCCCAGGGTCTCGGGAAACACCATATATTTT.

By proportion, this clone is medium-sized. The rearrangement links TRBV4-1 to TRBJ2-3; perhaps TRBD2 as D (5 bases). V was pared by 2 bases and J by 8 bases, with 11 bases between. This CDR3 comprises 13 residues. Germline values: CDR1 MGHRA, CDR2 YSYEKL. The chain's CDR3 is CASSQNTEGTQYF. The CDR3, as DNA: TGCGCCAGCAGCCAAAATACAGAGGGTACGCAGTATTTT.

CDR3 DNA sequence: TGTGCCAGCAGTCTTCGGGTGACTTACACTGAAGCTTTCTTT. Translated, it gives CASSLRVTYTEAFF. The rearrangement joins TRBV27 to TRBJ1-1; no clear D. V shed 5 bases and J shed 3 bases, with 13 bases lying between them. The CDR3 is 14 residues long. CDR1 is MNHEY, CDR2 SMNVEV, per germline (reference sequence).

A note on this clone: Distinct nucleotide sequences in the sample also encode this CDR3. The J gene is TRBJ1-2, the V gene TRBV28; D possibly corresponds to TRBD1 (6 bases). The CDR3 sequence is 14 residues long. Per germline, CDR1 MDHEN and CDR2 SYDVKM. Trimming took off 2 bases at V and 6 bases at J, with 13 bases between the two ends. CDR3 coding DNA: TGTGCCAGCAGTTTAAGTGGGGGCGCCCATGGCTACACCTTC. Its protein product is CASSLSGGAHGYTF.

By sample fraction, this clone is medium-sized (0.01 to 0.1%). CDR3 nucleotides: TGTGCCAGTAGTCCCCCTTCCCCCATAGCCTCCCACACCGGGGAGCTGTTTTTT. The encoded protein is CASSPPSPIASHTGELFF. The chain joins TRBV19 to TRBJ2-2; D unclear. Germline CDR1 reads LNHDA; CDR2 reads SQIVND (reference sequence). CDR3 size: 18 residues. V was clipped by 5 bases and J by 3 bases, with 22 bases between them. The full variable domain, rest sourced from reference TRBV19 and TRBJ2-2, is DGGITQSPKYLFRKEGQNVTLSCEQNLNHDAMYWYRQDPGQGLRLIYYSQIVNDFQKGDIAEGYSVSREKKESFPLTVTSAQKNPTAFYLCASSPPSPIASHTGELFFGEGSRLTVL.

In its sample, this clone was seen a few times. The J gene is TRBJ1-1, the V gene TRBV12-3 or TRBV12-4; D not resolved. The V and J ends lost 2 bases and 3 bases respectively, with 10 bases between them. The CDR3 has 14 amino acids. CDR3 nucleotide sequence: TGTGCCAGCAGTTTACCCATACGGGACACTGAAGCTTTCTTT. Protein: CASSLPIRDTEAFF.

Judged by abundance, this clone is medium-sized (0.01 to 0.1%). The gene calls are TRBV5-5 and TRBJ2-7, with 8 positions matching TRBD1. The CDR3 covers 15 residues. V lost 2 bases and J lost 2; bases outside the gene matches: 6. Germline CDR1 and CDR2: SGHKS and YYEKEE (reference sequence). The CDR3 DNA reads as TGTGCCAGCAGCTTTACAGGGGGGAGAGCCTACGAGCAGTACTTC. This sequence encodes CASSFTGGRAYEQYF. The variable domain in full, completed from reference TRBV5-5 and TRBJ2-7, reads DAGVTQSPTHLIKTRGQQVTLRCSPISGHKSVSWYQQVLGQGPQFIFQYYEKEERGRGNFPDRFSARQFPNYSSELNVNALLLGDSALYLCASSFTGGRAYEQYFGPGTRLTVT.

This clone has a count of ten or more. The V and J genes are TRBV30 and TRBJ2-2; no definite D call. Germline V gene sequence: CDR1 GTSNPN, CDR2 SVGIG (reference sequence). The CDR3 is 14 residues long. Deletions cut 0 bases from V and 0 bases from J, with 5 bases between. The CDR3 protein is CAWSVGSNTGELFF. The DNA for the CDR3 is TGTGCCTGGAGTGTAGGGTCGAACACCGGGGAGCTGTTTTTT.

The rearrangement joins TRBV6-1 to TRBJ1-6, with D uncertain. Germline loops: CDR1 MNHNS, CDR2 SASEGT. The CDR3 spans 13 residues. Deletions cut 5 bases from V and 9 bases from J, with 11 bases between. CDR3 nucleotide sequence: TGTGCCAGCAGTTCCCTGGGCCCTTCACCCCTCCACTTT. The encoded protein is CASSSLGPSPLHF.

This rearrangement joins TRBV24-1 to TRBJ1-5, with 8 nucleotides matching TRBD1. The CDR3 covers 15 residues. Germline CDR1 and CDR2: KGHDR and SFDVKD. Trimming removed 5 bases from V and 4 bases from J; junction bases left unmatched: 6. The CDR3 DNA reads as TGTGCCACCAGTGGAAGGACAGGGACAAATCAGCCCCAGCATTTT. Translated: CATSGRTGTNQPQHF.

This clone was recorded a few times. The genes are TRBV24-1 and TRBJ2-1, with 10 positions matching TRBD1. V gave up 1 base and J gave up 8 bases; unmatched junction bases: 4. Germline V gene sequence: CDR1 KGHDR, CDR2 SFDVKD. The CDR3 spans 15 residues. The CDR3 here is CATSDFGQGDDEQFF. The CDR3 DNA is TGTGCCACCAGTGATTTCGGACAGGGGGATGATGAGCAGTTCTTC.

The V and J genes are TRBV5-1 and TRBJ2-2, with 12 bases matching TRBD1. This CDR3 is 16 amino acids long. With 4 bases clipped from V and 4 bases from J, the junction kept 5 bases outside the gene matches. Germline CDR1 reads SGHRS; CDR2 reads YFSETQ. CDR3: CASSVGQGAFTGELFF. The CDR3 DNA is TGCGCCAGCAGCGTGGGACAGGGGGCCTTCACCGGGGAGCTGTTTTTT.

This clone is medium-sized in the sample. The chain employs TRBV6-1 and TRBJ2-7; 8 bases are shared with TRBD1. Germline assignment: CDR1 MNHNS and CDR2 SASEGT. The CDR3 sequence is 15 residues long. V trimming: 5 bases; J trimming: 5 bases; junction bases outside the gene matches: 11. The CDR3: CASSPRRTGLDEQYF. CDR3 coding DNA: TGTGCCAGCAGTCCACGGAGGACAGGGTTGGACGAGCAGTACTTC.

This clone was seen more than once but under ten times. The chain carries TRBV12-3 or TRBV12-4 and TRBJ1-2; TRBD1 aligns across 8 bases. Trimming at V came to 7 bases and at J to 7 bases, leaving 11 bases not matched to a gene. CDR3 size: 14 residues. CDR3 region: CASTGDRYRSGYTF. DNA of the CDR3: TGTGCCAGCACCGGGGACAGGTATCGGAGTGGCTACACCTTC.

This clone counts as medium-sized. This sample includes further DNA sequences coding for the same CDR3. This chain connects TRBV28 to TRBJ2-3; possibly TRBD2 for D (6 bases). The CDR3 sequence is 16 residues long. V lost 5 bases to trimming and J lost 0 bases, with 15 bases between them. Germline lookup yields CDR1 MDHEN and CDR2 SYDVKM. The CDR3 loop is CASSPRGTFSTDTQYF. CDR3 DNA sequence: TGTGCCAGCAGTCCCAGAGGGACTTTTAGCACAGATACGCAGTATTTT.

This sequence joins TRBV6-2 or TRBV6-3 and TRBJ2-7; D may correspond to TRBD1 or TRBD2 (5 bases each). The CDR3 runs to 16 residues. Germline CDR1 reads MNHEY; CDR2 reads SVGEGT. Between the trimmed V and J ends, which lost 3 bases and 0 bases, there was a span of 15 bases. CDR3: CASSYLPGRSSYEQYF. The CDR3 bases are TGTGCCAGCAGTTATTTACCGGGACGCAGCTCCTACGAGCAGTACTTC.